This TCR beta chain was observed in a study of blood T cell repertoires in COVID-19. At the level of the study: COVID-19 samples collected from the United States, Italy and Spain covered acute and convalescent phases. Sources were T cells, B-cell-depleted T cells, or PBMCs; the material itself was cDNA or gDNA.

The CDR3 consists of 13 residues. V was trimmed by 6 bases and J by 10 bases, leaving 16 bases between them. Germline assignment: CDR1 LNHDA and CDR2 SQIVND (reference sequence). In the original analysis: Researchers report that nucleated cell counts were estimated from reference gene primer amplification. Sequenced by immunoSEQ multiplex PCR; TCRdb stores in-frame clones only, minus some. For V, J and clone size, that table is used; D and trimming come from the DNA. The sample lists roughly 100,000 clones; approximately 84% were seen once. The material sequenced was peripheral blood. This chain connects TRBV19 to TRBJ1-5; no definite D call. This receptor was obtained from a man aged 80 or over with active or convalescent COVID-19. The CDR3 region is CASRTAREGPQHF. CDR3 in DNA: TGTGCCAGTAGAACGGCACGGGAGGGACCCCAGCATTTT. Complete variable domain (other parts from reference TRBV19 and TRBJ1-5): DGGITQSPKYLFRKEGQNVTLSCEQNLNHDAMYWYRQDPGQGLRLIYYSQIVNDFQKGDIAEGYSVSREKKESFPLTVTSAQKNPTAFYLCASRTAREGPQHFGDGTRLSIL.